Given below is one T cell receptor beta chain in context. Germline CDR1 reads WNHNN; CDR2 reads SYGVQD (reference sequence). The length of the CDR3 is 15 residues. With 6 bases clipped from V and 5 bases from J, the junction kept 8 bases outside the gene matches. This sample is drawn from a study of early T cells in non-severe SARS-CoV-2 infection. About the study: Sequenced material consisted of bulk RNA (from unsorted whole blood), and chains were unpaired.

Individually, cDNA molecules had unique molecular identifiers attached to them. TCRdb independently ran MiXCR on the 5' RACE reads; one entry per CDR3 protein. The sample yields around 77,000 distinct CDR3 sequences, more than 14% seen once. V is TRBV10-1 and J is TRBJ2-3, with 10 nucleotides matching TRBD1. This specimen was whole blood, taken at baseline. This TCR derives from an adult who was a healthcare worker with PCR-confirmed SARS-CoV-2 infection or an uninfected control (not recorded which). The CDR3 reads CASRAGTGAGDTQYF. CDR3 nucleotides: TGCGCCAGCAGAGCCGGGACAGGGGCGGGAGATACGCAGTATTTT.